These 32 T cell receptor beta chains share one sample of origin, sequenced in a study of shared clonotypes between healthy human individuals (dated by TCRdb to about 2020). CD8 naive samples were obtained by positive selection for CCR7 among CD45RO-negative cells, yielding a CD45RA+CCR7+ population from which TemRA cells were excluded. The library was made by the immunoSEQ multiplex PCR assay. TCRdb stores this immuneACCESS table with in-frame sequences only. Part of the clones is absent; in the studies checked, under half of the shortfall reflects unresolved V genes, and no reason is known for the rest. The sample table holds around 2,100,000 clones, of which about 95% were seen once. Of the sample, around 1.2% falls within the top ten clones. Sequencing was performed on naive CD8+ T cells sorted from blood. Per the publication, the cell subset or site label means: CD45RA+CCR7+. Source of these receptors: a man between 18 and 35 years old in good health.

The CDR3 is CASSKGATEAFF. The CDR3 bases are TGTGCCAGCAGCAAAGGGGCCACTGAAGCTTTCTTT. The chain recombines TRBV7-9 with TRBJ1-1, with D perhaps TRBD1 (5 bases). Looked up from germline, CDR1 is SEHNR and CDR2 is FQNEAQ (reference sequence). The length of the CDR3 is 12 residues. V was trimmed by 5 bases and J by 4 bases, leaving 8 bases between them.

This clone was observed once. The chain joins TRBV6-1 to TRBJ2-1; D gene ambiguous. Germline assignment: CDR1 MNHNS and CDR2 SASEGT. Between the trimmed V and J ends, which lost 4 bases and 7 bases, there was a span of 17 bases. The CDR3 length is 15 residues. In DNA, the CDR3 is TGTGCCAGCAGTGCCCCCCGATCGCCAGAAAATGAGCAGTTCTTC. This sequence encodes CASSAPRSPENEQFF.

The rearrangement joins TRBV4-1 to TRBJ1-4; D perhaps matches TRBD1 (5 bases). With 0 bases removed from V and 1 base from J, the gap between germline ends came to 18 bases. The CDR3 spans 19 residues. Germline CDR1 is MGHRA and CDR2 is YSYEKL. CDR3 in amino acids: CASSQDRAGLILTNEKLFF. The CDR3 DNA sequence: TGCGCCAGCAGCCAAGATCGAGCAGGGTTAATACTAACTAATGAAAAACTGTTTTTT.

The rearrangement uses TRBV4-1 and TRBJ2-7; 9 positions match TRBD1. Germline-derived CDR1 and CDR2 are MGHRA and YSYEKL. J gave up 3 bases and V 4 bases, and 10 bases lay outside the gene matches. CDR3 length: 16 amino acids. Here the CDR3 DNA reads TGCGCCAGCAGCCTAATTCCCGACAGGGGGAGCTACGAGCAGTACTTC. It is translated as CASSLIPDRGSYEQYF.

The gene calls are TRBV6-7 and TRBJ1-4; D is possibly TRBD1 (5 bases). TRBV6-7 has ORF status, its function being uncertain. This CDR3 has 16 amino acids. V was clipped by 2 bases and J by 8 bases, with 18 bases between them. In nucleotides, the CDR3 is TGTGCCAGCAGTTACCTGGAGGAGGGGCCAGGCGAAAAACTGTTTTTT. It translates to CASSYLEEGPGEKLFF.

The chain recombines TRBV14 with TRBJ2-7; D may be TRBD1 or TRBD2 (5 bases each). This CDR3 has 14 amino acids. Germline assignment: CDR1 SGHDN and CDR2 FVKESK. V lost 8 bases and J 4 bases, leaving 18 bases between the germline ends. The CDR3 DNA reads TGTGCCAGCGCTATGGGGGTCGGGGCATACGAGCAGTACTTC. It is translated as CASAMGVGAYEQYF.

This clone was seen a single time. V gene TRBV27 combines with J gene TRBJ2-3; 7 bases match TRBD1. V trimming: 3 bases; J trimming: 5 bases; junction bases outside the gene matches: 5. The CDR3 totals 14 residues. The germline V gene encodes CDR1 MNHEY and CDR2 SMNVEV (reference sequence). The CDR3 reads CASSFRQGGDTQYF. CDR3 nucleotides: TGTGCCAGCAGTTTTAGACAGGGCGGAGATACGCAGTATTTT.

CDR3 loop: CASSSDGVYGYTF. In nucleotides, the CDR3 is TGTGCCAGCAGCTCCGACGGGGTCTATGGCTACACCTTC. The chain carries TRBV7-3 and TRBJ1-2, with D uncertain. Germline CDR1 reads SGHTA; CDR2 reads FQGTGA. This CDR3 has 13 residues. Trimming removed 4 bases from V and 4 bases from J, with 10 bases in between.

The chain carries TRBV11-3 and TRBJ2-7; no definite D call. V gave up 5 bases and J gave up 1 base, with 9 bases separating them. The CDR3 extends over 13 amino acids. Per the germline V gene, CDR1 is SGHNT and CDR2 is YENEEA. The chain's CDR3 is CASSGSSSYEQYF. CDR3 bases: TGTGCCAGCAGCGGGTCCTCTTCCTACGAGCAGTACTTC.

The sample holds one count of this clone. Other DNA sequences of this sample code for an identical CDR3. V and J are TRBV6-1 and TRBJ2-7, with TRBD1 matching over 8 bases. Germline loops: CDR1 MNHNS, CDR2 SASEGT. This CDR3 spans 14 amino acids. V lost 1 base to trimming and J lost 3 bases; unmatched junction nucleotides: 2. The CDR3 here is CASSEGGTGYEQYF. The DNA for the CDR3 is TGTGCCAGCAGTGAAGGTGGGACAGGCTACGAGCAGTACTTC.

V is TRBV19 and J is TRBJ2-5, with unresolved D. Germline-derived CDR1 and CDR2 are LNHDA and SQIVND (reference sequence). The CDR3 has 15 amino acids. V lost 3 bases, J lost 5 bases, and 16 bases lay in between. For the CDR3, the DNA is TGTGCCAGTAGTATCTATTTGGGCGGTCGGGAGACCCAGTACTTC. Translated: CASSIYLGGRETQYF.

This clone was detected only once. The V call is TRBV11-2, the J call TRBJ2-3; D gene uncertain. The germline V gene has CDR1 SGHAT and CDR2 FQNNGV. The V and J ends lost 5 bases and 4 bases respectively, with 10 bases between them. The CDR3 totals 13 residues. The CDR3 protein is CASSPSPADTQYF. CDR3 in DNA: TGTGCCAGCAGCCCATCCCCCGCAGATACGCAGTATTTT.

V and J are TRBV29-1 and TRBJ1-1; unclear D gene. The V and J ends lost 4 bases and 7 bases respectively, with 10 bases between them. The CDR3 is 11 amino acids. Germline lookup yields CDR1 SQVTM and CDR2 ANQGSEA. This CDR3 reads CSVVAGVEAFF. In DNA, the CDR3 is TGCAGCGTTGTCGCGGGTGTTGAAGCTTTCTTT. The full variable domain, rest sourced from reference TRBV29-1 and TRBJ1-1, is SAVISQKPSRDICQRGTSLTIQCQVDSQVTMMFWYRQQPGQSLTLIATANQGSEATYESGFVIDKFPISRPNLTFSTLTVSNMSPEDSSIYLCSVVAGVEAFFGQGTRLTVV.

This clone was picked up one time. The chain uses TRBV27 and TRBJ2-7, with D possibly matching TRBD1 (8 bases). This CDR3 is built from 14 residues. Trimming cost V 8 bases and J 0 bases, with 14 bases left between them. CDR1 is MNHEY, CDR2 SMNVEV, per germline (reference sequence). This CDR3 reads CASGHRGGSYEQYF. In nucleotides, the CDR3 is TGTGCCAGCGGACACAGGGGGGGCTCCTACGAGCAGTACTTC.

The rearrangement joins TRBV27 to TRBJ2-7, with unresolved D. Germline V gene sequence: CDR1 MNHEY, CDR2 SMNVEV (reference sequence). This CDR3 is 13 amino acids long. Trimming removed 4 bases from V and 2 bases from J, with 9 bases in between. In DNA form, the CDR3 reads TGTGCCAGCAGTTCCGGTGTCGCCTACGAGCAGTACTTC. It translates to CASSSGVAYEQYF.

The chain has TRBV25-1 and TRBJ1-1; a weak D match, TRBD1 (5 bases). Germline CDR1 MGHDK, CDR2 SYGVNS. With 2 bases removed from V and 0 bases from J, the gap between germline ends came to 13 bases. The CDR3 is 16 residues long. CDR3 residues: CASSEMGERVNTEAFF. The CDR3 DNA reads TGTGCCAGCAGTGAAATGGGGGAGCGGGTGAACACTGAAGCTTTCTTT. The full variable domain, rest sourced from reference TRBV25-1 and TRBJ1-1, is EADIYQTPRYLVIGTGKKITLECSQTMGHDKMYWYQQDPGMELHLIHYSYGVNSTEKGDLSSESTVSRIRTEHFPLTLESARPSHTSQYLCASSEMGERVNTEAFFGQGTRLTVV.

The chain recombines TRBV19 with TRBJ1-1; TRBD1 might be the D (5 bases). This CDR3 is 16 amino acids long. Per the germline V gene, CDR1 is LNHDA and CDR2 is SQIVND (reference sequence). Trimming shortened V by 6 bases and J by 6 bases, and 23 bases separated the two germline ends. The CDR3 loop is CASSWTGGNFRAEAFF. DNA for the CDR3: TGTGCCAGTAGCTGGACCGGGGGGAACTTTCGAGCTGAAGCTTTCTTT.

The chain joins TRBV7-6 to TRBJ2-2; D possibly corresponds to TRBD1 (6 bases). The CDR3 is 14 residues long. Germline CDR1 reads SGHVS; CDR2 reads FNYEAQ. The V end was cut by 5 bases, the J end by 6 bases, with 13 bases between. The CDR3 protein is CASSTTQGSGELFF. The CDR3 DNA follows: TGTGCCAGCAGCACCACCCAGGGGTCCGGGGAGCTGTTTTTT.

The chain employs TRBV30 and TRBJ1-2; D perhaps matches TRBD1 (5 bases). Germline assignment: CDR1 GTSNPN and CDR2 SVGIG (reference sequence). Trimming left V 3 bases short and J 6 bases short, with 11 bases between. The CDR3 totals 12 residues. The CDR3 reads CAWSPGTDGYTF. The CDR3 nucleotides read TGTGCCTGGAGCCCCGGGACCGATGGCTACACCTTC.

The chain links TRBV5-4 to TRBJ2-7; 8 bases are a match to TRBD1. The V and J ends lost 4 bases and 7 bases, in that order; junction bases with no gene match: 10. Germline loops: CDR1 SGHNT, CDR2 YYREEE (reference sequence). The length of the CDR3 is 14 residues. The CDR3 loop is CASSPAGQGGEQYF. CDR3 in DNA: TGTGCCAGCAGCCCAGCTGGACAGGGAGGTGAGCAGTACTTC.

The V and J genes are TRBV27 and TRBJ2-7; 11 nucleotides match TRBD1. V was clipped by 4 bases and J by 4 bases; unmatched bases: 6. CDR1 is MNHEY and CDR2 is SMNVEV in the germline V gene (reference sequence). The CDR3 has 15 amino acids. CDR3 sequence (DNA): TGTGCCAGCAGTTACCGGACAGGGGGCGGGTACGAGCAGTACTTC. Its translation is CASSYRTGGGYEQYF.

This clone was seen just once. The J gene is TRBJ2-7, the V gene TRBV7-9; D is ambiguous. This CDR3 contains 15 residues. V dropped 5 bases and J dropped 0 bases, with 14 bases sitting between them. CDR1 is SEHNR and CDR2 is FQNEAQ in the germline V gene (reference sequence). CDR3 DNA: TGTGCCAGCAGCCCCTTCTGGGCCGACTCCTACGAGCAGTACTTC. Translated, it gives CASSPFWADSYEQYF. The full variable domain, in which reference TRBV7-9 and TRBJ2-7 provide the parts outside the CDR3, is DTGVSQNPRHKITKRGQNVTFRCDPISEHNRLYWYRQTLGQGPEFLTYFQNEAQLEKSRLLSDRFSAERPKGSFSTLEIQRTEQGDSAMYLCASSPFWADSYEQYFGPGTRLTVT.

The chain links TRBV7-9 to TRBJ2-1; the D gene is possibly TRBD2 (6 bases). Trimming shortened V by 7 bases and J by 8 bases, and 18 bases separated the two germline ends. Germline V CDR1 and CDR2: SEHNR, FQNEAQ (reference sequence). The CDR3 has 14 amino acids. CDR3: CASTGPDGSDEQFF. DNA for the CDR3: TGTGCCAGCACCGGACCGGACGGGAGCGATGAGCAGTTCTTC.

The chain carries TRBV7-9 and TRBJ1-1; unclear D gene. Trimming took off 4 bases at V and 3 bases at J, with 9 bases between the two ends. Looked up from germline, CDR1 is SEHNR and CDR2 is FQNEAQ (reference sequence). The CDR3 totals 13 residues. The DNA of the CDR3 is TGTGCCAGCAGCTCCCCAAGGGACACTGAAGCTTTCTTT. Translating gives CASSSPRDTEAFF.

This chain connects TRBV10-3 to TRBJ1-2; 10 bases agree with TRBD1. Looked up from germline, CDR1 is ENHRY and CDR2 is SYGVKD. Trimming took 6 bases from V and 7 from J; bases not matched to a gene: 5. The CDR3 totals 13 residues. CDR3 bases: TGTGCCATCAGGGGGACAGGGGATCCTGGCTACACCTTC. Protein sequence: CAIRGTGDPGYTF.

The V call is TRBV11-2, the J call TRBJ2-7; 11 bases line up with TRBD1. Germline V gene sequence: CDR1 SGHAT, CDR2 FQNNGV. The J segment lost 0 bases and the V segment lost 5 bases, leaving 6 bases of the junction unmatched. The CDR3 extends over 16 amino acids. DNA for the CDR3: TGTGCCAGCAGCCCAGCCGGGACAGGGGGCTCCTACGAGCAGTACTTC. It encodes CASSPAGTGGSYEQYF.

The chain uses TRBV19 and TRBJ1-1, with unresolved D. The CDR3 covers 13 residues. Trimming took off 1 base at V and 2 bases at J, with 5 bases between the two ends. The germline V gene encodes CDR1 LNHDA and CDR2 SQIVND (reference sequence). The CDR3 spells CASSIVANTEAFF. Here the CDR3 DNA reads TGTGCCAGTAGTATAGTGGCAAACACTGAAGCTTTCTTT.

Remarks on this clone: Distinct nucleotide sequences in the sample also encode this CDR3. The genes are TRBV4-3 and TRBJ2-1; unclear D gene. V was pared by 4 bases and J by 3 bases, with 4 bases between. The CDR3 runs to 12 residues. Germline loops: CDR1 LGHNA, CDR2 YSLEER. CDR3 DNA: TGCGCCAGCAGCCGAGACTACAATGAGCAGTTCTTC. It yields the protein CASSRDYNEQFF.

The chain joins TRBV7-3 to TRBJ2-2, with 7 bases that match TRBD1. Trimming cost V 5 bases and J 4 bases; bases outside gene matches: 7. Germline V lookup: CDR1 SGHTA, CDR2 FQGTGA. This CDR3 is 15 amino acids long. The CDR3 protein is CASSADRDPTGELFF. CDR3 in DNA: TGTGCCAGCAGCGCCGACAGGGATCCCACCGGGGAGCTGTTTTTT.

This clone was counted a single time. The chain has TRBV28 and TRBJ2-7; TRBD2 agrees at 8 bases. Looked up from germline, CDR1 is MDHEN and CDR2 is SYDVKM. The CDR3 loop spans 13 amino acids. Trimming took 4 bases from V and 5 from J; bases not matched to a gene: 4. CDR3 DNA sequence: TGTGCCAGCAGTTATCGGGAGGGCGACGAGCAGTACTTC. The encoded protein is CASSYREGDEQYF.

The chain employs TRBV29-1 and TRBJ2-7; no reliable D call. Trimming shortened V by 6 bases and J by 3 bases, and 9 bases separated the two germline ends. The CDR3 length is 11 residues. CDR1 is SQVTM, CDR2 ANQGSEA, per germline. CDR3 coding DNA: TGCAGCGTCATTTCCTTCTACGAGCAGTACTTC. Protein product: CSVISFYEQYF.

V is TRBV6-1 and J is TRBJ1-2; 7 positions match TRBD1. The CDR3 is made up of 14 amino acids. Germline loops: CDR1 MNHNS, CDR2 SASEGT. Trimming took 0 bases from V and 4 from J; bases not matched to a gene: 2. The CDR3 DNA sequence: TGTGCCAGCAGTGAAGCAGGGGGCACCTATGGCTACACCTTC. Protein sequence: CASSEAGGTYGYTF.